This TCR beta chain was retrieved from a study of blood T cell repertoires in COVID-19. The wider study: Researchers got acute and convalescent COVID-19 samples from the United States, Italy and Spain. The cDNA or gDNA used as material had been derived from T cells, B-cell-depleted T cells, or PBMCs.

In the authors' methods: Reference gene primers were amplified, and this amplification served to estimate nucleated cell counts. Profiling relied on immunoSEQ multiplex PCR, and the TCRdb table lists in-frame clones only, not all of them. Clonal size and the V and J genes are those of that table, whereas D and trimming came from the DNA. The table shows some 200,000 clones, with around nine tenths occurring only once. With 2 bases removed from V and 8 bases from J, the gap between germline ends came to 13 bases. The CDR3 consists of 14 residues. CDR1 and CDR2 from the germline V gene are MDHEN and SYDVKM.

The chain is built from TRBV28 and TRBJ1-3; D may be TRBD1 (6 bases). This TCR derives from a middle-aged man with acute or convalescent COVID-19. The specimen sequenced was peripheral blood. CDR3: CASSLDRIGDTIYF. In nucleotides, the CDR3 is TGTGCCAGCAGTTTAGACAGGATAGGGGACACCATATATTTT.